This note documents a single T cell receptor (beta chain) sequence. Its antigen is as yet unknown. This sample was included in a study of T cell responses to AZD1222 COVID-19 vaccine. Germline CDR1 LGHDT, CDR2 YNNKEL (reference sequence). The CDR3 length is 15 residues. V was clipped by 5 bases and J by 3 bases, with 14 bases between them. Libraries were prepared by immunoSEQ multiplex PCR; TCRdb keeps only in-frame clonotypes and omits some of them. Altogether fewer than 65,000 clones are present, around 84% being singletons, with the ten largest covering about 10%. Study-wide results and caveats: Donors skewed white British and female; clonal diversity was possibly underestimated.

The chain uses TRBV3-1 (or the pseudogene TRBV3-2) and TRBJ1-3, with a tentative D call TRBD1 (5 bases). Here the sequenced sample was peripheral blood, taken on day 0 of AZD1222 vaccination. This TCR was sampled from an adult in good health. The CDR3 DNA reads TGTGCCAGCAGCGTTCAGGGCCGGGGTGGAAACACCATATATTTT. Encoded protein: CASSVQGRGGNTIYF.